This T cell receptor beta chain was sequenced in a study of T-cell reconstitution after alpha-beta-depleted transplantation in children. The CDR3 spans 17 residues. Germline values: CDR1 SGHDT, CDR2 YYEEEE. With 0 bases clipped from V and 1 base from J, the junction kept 8 bases outside the gene matches. This sample's TCRbeta library carried unique molecular identifier barcodes. TCRdb analysed the PCR reads with MiXCR anew, one entry per CDR3 protein. The data hold hundreds of thousands of distinct CDR3 sequences, with 9.9% observed a single time. In its sample, this clonotype was seen a few times. The V call is TRBV5-6, the J call TRBJ2-3; 7 bases line up with TRBD1. The starting material was PBMCs from the stem cell graft donor, obtained from the stem cell graft. The TCR originated in a human donor who donated a stem cell graft to a child with SCID. CDR3 amino acids: CASSLERGRFGTDTQYF. As DNA, the CDR3 is TGTGCCAGCAGCTTGGAAAGGGGGCGGTTTGGCACAGATACGCAGTATTTT.